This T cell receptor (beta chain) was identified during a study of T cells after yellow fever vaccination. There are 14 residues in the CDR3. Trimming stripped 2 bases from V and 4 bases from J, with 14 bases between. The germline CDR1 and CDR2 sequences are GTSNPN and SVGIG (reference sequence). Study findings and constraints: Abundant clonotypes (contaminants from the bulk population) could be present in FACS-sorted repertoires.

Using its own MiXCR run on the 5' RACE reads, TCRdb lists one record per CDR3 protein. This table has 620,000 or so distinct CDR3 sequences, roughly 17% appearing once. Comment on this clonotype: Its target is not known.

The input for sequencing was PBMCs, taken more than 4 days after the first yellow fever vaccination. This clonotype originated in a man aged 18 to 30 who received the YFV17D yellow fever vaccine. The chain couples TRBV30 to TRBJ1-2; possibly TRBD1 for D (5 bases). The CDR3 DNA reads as TGTGCCTGGAGTAAGCCGGGACCTACCTATGGCTACACCTTC. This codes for CAWSKPGPTYGYTF.